This T cell receptor beta chain was profiled in a study of T cells after yellow fever vaccination. The V end lost 2 bases, the J end lost 0 bases, and 8 bases lay between the germline ends. The CDR3 spans 15 residues. Germline V gene data show CDR1 as SGHVS and CDR2 as FNYEAQ. TCRdb itself ran the 5' RACE reads through MiXCR, one entry per CDR3 protein. The data contain some 320,000 distinct CDR3 sequences, around 10% of them singletons. Source: CD4+ T cells sorted from PBMCs, taken 45 days after the yellow fever booster vaccination. The V gene is TRBV7-6, the J gene TRBJ1-3, with D unclear. The sequence was collected from a man in his late teens or twenties who received the YFV17D yellow fever vaccine. CDR3 in DNA: TGTGCCAGCAGCTTAAACGGTTTCTCTGGAAACACCATATATTTT. It translates to CASSLNGFSGNTIYF.